The 10 T cell receptor beta chains listed next were all sequenced from one sample in a study of blood T cell repertoires in COVID-19. TCRdb keeps only in-frame clones here, not all; method: immunoSEQ multiplex PCR. The table includes fewer than 75,000 clones, 85% to 90% detected once. The sequencing input was peripheral blood. The source of these receptors is a man aged 50-59 years with active COVID-19.

V and J are TRBV19 and TRBJ2-3; possibly TRBD1 for D (6 bases). Looked up from germline, CDR1 is LNHDA and CDR2 is SQIVND (reference sequence). The V and J ends lost 3 bases and 0 bases respectively, with 13 bases between them. The CDR3 has 16 residues. CDR3 sequence: CASSISPGASTDTQYF. Here the CDR3 DNA reads TGTGCCAGTAGTATTTCTCCAGGGGCCAGCACAGATACGCAGTATTTT.

A remark on this clone: A read error may produce the germline difference seen at one junction end. The rearrangement links TRBV7-7 to TRBJ2-6; the D gene is possibly TRBD2 (5 bases). Germline-derived CDR1 and CDR2 are SSHAT and FNYEAQ (reference sequence). CDR3 length equals 15 residues. CDR3 protein: CASNLWGAGANVLTF. The CDR3 DNA follows: TGTGCTAGCAATCTATGGGGAGCTGGGGCCAACGTCCTGACTTTC.

The rearrangement links TRBV5-1 to TRBJ2-7; a weak D match, TRBD1 (5 bases). The germline V gene has CDR1 SGHRS and CDR2 YFSETQ. V was cut by 0 bases and J by 2 bases, with 9 bases left in between. This CDR3 is 14 amino acids long. CDR3: CASSLDRQAYEQYF. The CDR3 coding sequence is TGCGCCAGCAGCTTGGACAGGCAAGCCTACGAGCAGTACTTC.

The V call is TRBV4-3, the J call TRBJ1-4; D is uncertain. This CDR3 is 16 amino acids long. The V end was cut by 1 base, the J end by 6 bases, with 15 bases between. Germline assignment: CDR1 LGHNA and CDR2 YSLEER. The CDR3 protein is CASSQAIATTDEKLFF. CDR3 coding DNA: TGCGCCAGCAGCCAAGCGATAGCCACGACGGATGAAAAACTGTTTTTT.

The chain is built from TRBV9 and TRBJ1-6; D might be TRBD1 (5 bases). The CDR3 is 14 residues long. The V end lost 3 bases, the J end lost 5 bases, and 9 bases lay between the germline ends. CDR1 is SGDLS, CDR2 YYNGEE, per germline. The CDR3 sequence: CASSGRVDNSPLHF. Here the CDR3 DNA reads TGTGCCAGCAGCGGCAGGGTGGATAATTCACCCCTCCACTTT.

The rearrangement uses TRBV7-2 and TRBJ1-2; a weak D match, TRBD1 (6 bases). Trimming removed 5 bases at V and 6 bases at J, with 13 bases between. The CDR3 runs to 13 residues. Looked up from germline, CDR1 is SGHTA and CDR2 is FQGNSA. The CDR3 DNA reads TGTGCCAGCAGCCCAAACAGGGTTAATGGCTACACCTTC. As protein: CASSPNRVNGYTF.

The V gene is TRBV18, the J gene TRBJ2-3; 9 positions agree with TRBD1. V lost 4 bases, J lost 4 bases, and 6 bases stayed unmatched. The CDR3 totals 15 residues. Looked up from germline, CDR1 is KGHSH and CDR2 is LQKENI. DNA for the CDR3: TGTGCCAGCTCACTGACAGGGGGGATTGCAGATACGCAGTATTTT. Amino acids: CASSLTGGIADTQYF.

This chain joins TRBV5-1 and TRBJ1-1; 8 nucleotides line up with TRBD1. J was trimmed by 0 bases and V by 7 bases; bases with no gene match: 2. The CDR3 contains 13 residues. Germline V gene lookup returns CDR1 SGHRS and CDR2 YFSETQ. The CDR3 protein is CASGQGVNTEAFF. The CDR3 DNA is TGCGCCAGCGGACAGGGAGTGAACACTGAAGCTTTCTTT.

The chain recombines TRBV6-4 with TRBJ2-3; 8 bases match TRBD1. V was clipped by 3 bases and J by 1 base; unmatched bases: 6. The CDR3 sequence is 16 residues long. CDR1 is MRHNA, CDR2 SNTAGT, per germline. CDR3 bases: TGTGCCAGCAGTGAAGGGGTGGACAGGGGCACAGATACGCAGTATTTT. Residues: CASSEGVDRGTDTQYF.

The chain joins TRBV5-6 to TRBJ2-7; possibly TRBD1 for D (6 bases). Germline loops: CDR1 SGHDT, CDR2 YYEEEE. This CDR3 has 14 amino acids. Trimming cost V 4 bases and J 2 bases, with 13 bases left between them. The chain's CDR3 is CASSAGTTTYEQYF. In nucleotides, the CDR3 is TGTGCCAGCAGCGCCGGGACAACCACCTACGAGCAGTACTTC. Combining the CDR3 with reference TRBV5-6 and TRBJ2-7 gives the whole variable domain DAGVTQSPTHLIKTRGQQVTLRCSPKSGHDTVSWYQQALGQGPQFIFQYYEEEERQRGNFPDRFSGHQFPNYSSELNVNALLLGDSALYLCASSAGTTTYEQYFGPGTRLTVT.